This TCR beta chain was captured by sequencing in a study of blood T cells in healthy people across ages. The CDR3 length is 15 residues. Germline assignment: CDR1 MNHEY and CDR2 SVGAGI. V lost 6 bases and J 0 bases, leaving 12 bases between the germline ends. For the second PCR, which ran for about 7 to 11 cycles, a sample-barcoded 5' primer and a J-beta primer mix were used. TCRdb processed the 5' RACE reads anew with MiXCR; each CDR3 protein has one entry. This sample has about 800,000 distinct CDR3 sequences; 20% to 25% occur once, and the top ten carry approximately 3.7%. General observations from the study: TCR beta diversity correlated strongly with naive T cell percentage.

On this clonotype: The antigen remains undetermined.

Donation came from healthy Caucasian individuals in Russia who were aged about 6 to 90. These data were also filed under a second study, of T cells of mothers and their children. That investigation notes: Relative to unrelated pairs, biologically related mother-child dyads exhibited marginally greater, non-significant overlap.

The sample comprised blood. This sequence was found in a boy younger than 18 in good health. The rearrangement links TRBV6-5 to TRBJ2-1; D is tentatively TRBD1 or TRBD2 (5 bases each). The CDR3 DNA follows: TGTGCCAGCAGATCCTGGGGGAGCTCCTACAATGAGCAGTTCTTC. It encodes CASRSWGSSYNEQFF.